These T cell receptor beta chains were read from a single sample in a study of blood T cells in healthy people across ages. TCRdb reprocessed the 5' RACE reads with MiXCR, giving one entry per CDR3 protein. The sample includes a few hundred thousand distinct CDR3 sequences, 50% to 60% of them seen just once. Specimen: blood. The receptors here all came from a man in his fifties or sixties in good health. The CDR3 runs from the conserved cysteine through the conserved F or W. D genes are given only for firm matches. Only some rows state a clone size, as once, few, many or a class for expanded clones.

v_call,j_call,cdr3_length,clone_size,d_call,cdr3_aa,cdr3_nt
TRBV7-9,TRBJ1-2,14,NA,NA,CASSLVGTNYGYTF,TGTGCCAGCAGCTTAGTCGGGACGAACTATGGCTACACCTTC
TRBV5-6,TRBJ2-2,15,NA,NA,CASSLLALNTGELFF,TGTGCCAGCAGCTTGCTAGCGCTGAACACCGGGGAGCTGTTTTTT
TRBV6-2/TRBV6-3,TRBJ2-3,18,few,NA,CASSWLGGSGPRTDTLYF,TGTGCCAGCAGTTGGCTCGGCGGGAGTGGACCACGGACAGATACGCTGTATTTT
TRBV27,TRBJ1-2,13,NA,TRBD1,CASSPNRGGGYTF,TGTGCCAGCAGTCCCAACAGGGGCGGGGGCTACACCTTC
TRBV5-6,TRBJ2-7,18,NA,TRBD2,CASSLASLAGGTDNEQYF,TGTGCCAGCAGCTTGGCATCCCTAGCGGGAGGTACTGACAATGAGCAGTACTTC
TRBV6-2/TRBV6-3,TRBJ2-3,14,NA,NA,CASSETASTDTQYF,TGTGCCAGCAGTGAGACAGCTAGCACAGATACGCAGTATTTT
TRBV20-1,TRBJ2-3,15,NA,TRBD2,CSARDPQRGTDTQYF,TGCAGTGCTAGAGATCCCCAGCGGGGCACGGATACGCAGTATTTT
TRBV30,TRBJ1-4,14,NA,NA,CAWNPGRREEKLFF,TGTGCCTGGAACCCTGGCAGGAGAGAGGAAAAACTGTTTTTT
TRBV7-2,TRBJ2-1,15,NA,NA,CASSPRGTLGNEQFF,TGTGCCAGCAGCCCACGAGGAACCCTTGGGAATGAGCAGTTCTTC
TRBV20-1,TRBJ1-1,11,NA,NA,CSAPIWTEAFF,TGCAGTGCTCCAATTTGGACTGAAGCTTTCTTT
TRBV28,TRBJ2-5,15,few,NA,CASSSSVVNQETQYF,TGTGCCAGCAGCTCATCGGTGGTAAATCAAGAGACCCAGTACTTC
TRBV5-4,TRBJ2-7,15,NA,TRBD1,CACSPPGQGAHEQYF,TGTGCCTGCAGCCCCCCGGGACAGGGGGCCCACGAGCAGTACTTC
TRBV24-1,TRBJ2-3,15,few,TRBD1,CATSDWQGALDTQYF,TGTGCCACCAGTGATTGGCAGGGGGCCTTAGATACGCAGTATTTT
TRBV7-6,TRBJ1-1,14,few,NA,CASSLDWGNTEAFF,TGTGCCAGCAGCTTGGATTGGGGGAACACTGAAGCTTTCTTT
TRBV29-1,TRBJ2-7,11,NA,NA,CSALGFHEQYF,TGCAGTGCTCTGGGGTTTCACGAGCAGTACTTC